The 25 T cell receptor beta chains reported below all come from one sample, sequenced in a study of CD4+ T cells in melanoma. Assay used: immunoSEQ multiplex PCR; TCRdb lists only in-frame clones, some missing. The sample yields tens of thousands of clones, about 72% seen once. Sequenced: tumor tissue. Source of these receptors: a human donor with melanoma.

J is TRBJ2-3 and V is TRBV2; 14 bases fit TRBD2. CDR3 length: 14 amino acids. Germline V gene sequence: CDR1 SNHLY, CDR2 FYNNEI. The junction had 3 bases not matched to a gene; V was cut back by 10 bases and J by 3 bases. The CDR3: CATRLAGGTDTQYF. The CDR3 bases are TGTGCCACCAGACTAGCGGGAGGGACAGATACGCAGTATTTT.

This chain uses TRBV5-1 with TRBJ2-7, with TRBD1 matching over 8 bases. Trimming cost V 4 bases and J 3 bases; bases outside gene matches: 6. The V gene's germline CDR1 is SGHRS and CDR2 YFSETQ. The CDR3 length is 14 residues. This CDR3 reads CASSGGTGLYEQYF. CDR3 in DNA: TGCGCCAGCAGCGGAGGGACAGGCCTCTACGAGCAGTACTTC.

Written as DNA, the CDR3 is TGTGCCAGCGGACCTTTGGGGGGGGGACAGTACGAGCAGTACTTC. As protein: CASGPLGGGQYEQYF. The chain combines TRBV5-4 with TRBJ2-7, with D perhaps assigned TRBD1 or TRBD2 (7 bases each). V gave up 7 bases and J gave up 4 bases, with 21 bases separating them. Germline CDR1 SGHNT, CDR2 YYREEE (reference sequence). The CDR3 runs to 15 residues.

The sample holds a few counts of this clone. This chain links TRBV10-1 with TRBJ2-3; D possibly corresponds to TRBD2 (5 bases). From germline, CDR1 is WNHNN and CDR2 SYGVQD (reference sequence). This CDR3 comprises 15 residues. V shed 3 bases and J shed 3 bases, with 13 bases lying between them. CDR3 bases: TGCGCCAGCAGTGAAAGAGGGATAAGGACAGATACGCAGTATTTT. Translation gives CASSERGIRTDTQYF.

DNA for the CDR3: TGTGCCAGCAGTGATTCGGGGTATGGCAGCAATCAGCCCCAGCATTTT. This codes for CASSDSGYGSNQPQHF. The chain carries TRBV6-1 and TRBJ1-5; D is unclear. Germline lookup yields CDR1 MNHNS and CDR2 SASEGT. Trimming removed 3 bases at V and 1 base at J, with 13 bases between. The CDR3 is 16 residues long.

This clone occurred a few times. V and J are TRBV28 and TRBJ2-7; TRBD2 is a possible D gene (5 bases). CDR1 is MDHEN and CDR2 is SYDVKM in the germline V gene. The CDR3 extends over 20 amino acids. V gave up 5 bases and J gave up 2 bases, with 31 bases separating them. CDR3 sequence: CASSPMTSAALARPTYEQYF. In DNA form, the CDR3 reads TGTGCCAGCAGTCCTATGACGTCAGCGGCCCTGGCACGACCCACCTACGAGCAGTACTTC.

The chain uses TRBV2 and TRBJ1-2; D gene uncertain. Trimming took 3 bases from V and 0 from J, leaving 8 bases between them. The CDR3 totals 14 residues. CDR1 and CDR2 (germline): SNHLY, FYNNEI. The CDR3 sequence: CASSERSPNYGYTF. CDR3 in DNA: TGTGCCAGCAGTGAGCGGTCCCCTAACTATGGCTACACCTTC.

The rearrangement joins TRBV7-9 to TRBJ1-1; D might be TRBD1 (5 bases). V shed 5 bases and J shed 0 bases, with 7 bases lying between them. Germline assignment: CDR1 SEHNR and CDR2 FQNEAQ (reference sequence). The CDR3 length is 13 residues. The CDR3 DNA sequence: TGTGCCAGCAGCGTGACAGTGAACACTGAAGCTTTCTTT. Translated, it gives CASSVTVNTEAFF.

The gene calls are TRBV19 and TRBJ1-5; no clear D. CDR1 is LNHDA, CDR2 SQIVND, per germline (reference sequence). V was shortened by 6 bases and J by 4 bases, with 10 bases between the two germline ends. The CDR3 is made up of 13 amino acids. The CDR3 bases are TGTGCCAGTAGCGAGACTTTAAATCAGCCCCAGCATTTT. This translates into CASSETLNQPQHF. The full variable domain, its missing parts supplied by reference TRBV19 and TRBJ1-5, is DGGITQSPKYLFRKEGQNVTLSCEQNLNHDAMYWYRQDPGQGLRLIYYSQIVNDFQKGDIAEGYSVSREKKESFPLTVTSAQKNPTAFYLCASSETLNQPQHFGDGTRLSIL.

This clone was seen more than once but under ten times. The chain links TRBV28 to TRBJ1-2, with D possibly matching TRBD1 (6 bases). V was pared by 7 bases and J by 4 bases, with 13 bases between. Germline-derived CDR1 and CDR2 are MDHEN and SYDVKM. This CDR3 has 13 residues. CDR3 nucleotides: TGTGCCAGCATGGACAGTTCAGGCTATGGCTACACCTTC. Translated: CASMDSSGYGYTF.

This clone was observed a single time. The chain recombines TRBV7-3 with TRBJ1-2; D unresolved. Looked up from germline, CDR1 is SGHTA and CDR2 is FQGTGA. The CDR3 has 16 amino acids. With 5 bases removed from V and 4 bases from J, the gap between germline ends came to 20 bases. The CDR3 is CASSPEGVSLIYGYTF. The DNA of the CDR3 is TGTGCCAGCAGCCCGGAGGGTGTCAGCCTGATCTATGGCTACACCTTC.

This clone showed up just once. V is TRBV7-8 and J is TRBJ2-7; the match to TRBD1 covers 8 bases. The germline V gene has CDR1 SGHVS and CDR2 FQNEAQ. The V gene end was trimmed by 5 bases and the J gene end by 6 bases; junction bases not matched to a gene: 12. There are 15 residues in the CDR3. CDR3 protein: CASSPPDRVLGEQYF. The CDR3 DNA reads TGTGCCAGCAGCCCGCCGGACAGGGTTTTGGGCGAGCAGTACTTC.

This chain joins TRBV15 and TRBJ1-5, with D possibly TRBD1 on 5 matching bases. This CDR3 contains 16 residues. The V and J ends lost 1 base and 3 bases respectively, with 13 bases between them. Germline loops: CDR1 LNHNV, CDR2 YYDKDF (reference sequence). In DNA, the CDR3 is TGTGCCACCAGCAGAGGGGACGGGGGAATCAATCAGCCCCAGCATTTT. As protein: CATSRGDGGINQPQHF.

This chain links TRBV6-5 with TRBJ2-2; D is ambiguous. Germline V CDR1 and CDR2: MNHEY, SVGAGI. V dropped 2 bases and J dropped 1 base, with 5 bases sitting between them. This CDR3 is 14 amino acids long. Here the CDR3 DNA reads TGTGCCAGCAGTTACGCTAAGAACACCGGGGAGCTGTTTTTT. Its protein is CASSYAKNTGELFF.

The V and J genes are TRBV30 and TRBJ2-3; D ambiguous. V gave up 4 bases and J gave up 1 base, with 6 bases separating them. From germline, CDR1 is GTSNPN and CDR2 SVGIG (reference sequence). This CDR3 has 12 residues. This CDR3 is CAWTVGTDTQYF. The CDR3 nucleotides are TGTGCCTGGACTGTGGGCACAGATACGCAGTATTTT.

This clone was detected only a few times. The chain links TRBV5-1 to TRBJ2-7, with 7 bases lining up with TRBD1. This CDR3 spans 14 amino acids. V lost 6 bases, J lost 5 bases, and 11 bases stayed unmatched. Per the germline V gene, CDR1 is SGHRS and CDR2 is YFSETQ. The CDR3 DNA follows: TGCGCCAGCAACATCCGGGACAGTCCCCACGAGCAGTACTTC. It translates to CASNIRDSPHEQYF.

This sequence joins TRBV4-2 and TRBJ1-1, with D perhaps matching TRBD1 (6 bases). Germline values: CDR1 LGHNA, CDR2 YNFKEQ. The CDR3 contains 15 residues. V was cut by 4 bases and J by 2 bases, with 14 bases left in between. Written as DNA, the CDR3 is TGTGCCAGCAGCCTGGAAACAGGGACAAACACTGAAGCTTTCTTT. It is translated as CASSLETGTNTEAFF.

The chain recombines TRBV29-1 with TRBJ2-1; 8 nucleotides align to TRBD1. V trimming: 3 bases; J trimming: 2 bases; junction bases outside the gene matches: 9. Per germline, CDR1 SQVTM and CDR2 ANQGSEA. The CDR3 consists of 16 residues. The CDR3 DNA follows: TGCAGCGTTGAGGCCTCGGACAGGGCCACCTACAATGAGCAGTTCTTC. It yields the protein CSVEASDRATYNEQFF.

The rearrangement uses TRBV29-1 and TRBJ2-7; TRBD2 is a possible D gene (6 bases). The CDR3 covers 16 residues. V was pared by 1 base and J by 7 bases, with 23 bases between. Germline CDR1 is SQVTM and CDR2 is ANQGSEA. The DNA of the CDR3 is TGCAGCGTTGAAGCTCCGAGGAGGGCTGGGATGGGGGAGCAGTACTTC. It specifies CSVEAPRRAGMGEQYF.

The chain joins TRBV2 to TRBJ1-1; D call uncertain. Trimming shortened V by 10 bases and J by 5 bases, and 20 bases separated the two germline ends. The CDR3 length is 14 residues. From germline, CDR1 is SNHLY and CDR2 FYNNEI. The CDR3 DNA follows: TGTGCCACCAACACTGAGGCCGGAAAAACTGAAGCTTTCTTT. Amino acids: CATNTEAGKTEAFF. The variable domain in full, completed from reference TRBV2 and TRBJ1-1, reads EPEVTQTPSHQVTQMGQEVILRCVPISNHLYFYWYRQILGQKVEFLVSFYNNEISEKSEIFDDQFSVERPDGSNFTLKIRSTKLEDSAMYFCATNTEAGKTEAFFGQGTRLTVV.

This chain joins TRBV4-1 and TRBJ1-1; 8 positions agree with TRBD1. The J segment lost 6 bases and the V segment lost 0 bases, leaving 9 bases of the junction unmatched. CDR3 length equals 16 residues. Per the germline V gene, CDR1 is MGHRA and CDR2 is YSYEKL. The CDR3 bases are TGCGCCAGCAGCCAAGATTGGCGCAGGGGGCTCCCTGAAGCTTTCTTT. Translating it yields CASSQDWRRGLPEAFF.

This clone was picked up a small number of times. This chain links TRBV9 with TRBJ1-2; 8 positions agree with TRBD1. Germline trimming cut 0 bases from V and 8 bases from J; bases unmatched to any gene: 9. CDR1 is SGDLS and CDR2 is YYNGEE in the germline V gene. The CDR3 spans 15 residues. Written as DNA, the CDR3 is TGTGCCAGCAGCGTAGCCCGTCTGGGACAGGAGGGCTACACCTTC. Its translation is CASSVARLGQEGYTF.

This chain links TRBV11-2 with TRBJ2-5, with D possibly TRBD2 on 6 matching bases. The CDR3 extends over 14 amino acids. The germline CDR1 and CDR2 sequences are SGHAT and FQNNGV. Trimming pared 9 bases from V and 4 bases from J, leaving 18 bases between. In DNA form, the CDR3 reads TGTGCCAGTCCTATTAGGGGCGGGGCAGAGACCCAGTACTTC. Translation: CASPIRGGAETQYF.

The chain has TRBV2 and TRBJ2-7, with D possibly being TRBD2 (5 bases). Per germline, CDR1 SNHLY and CDR2 FYNNEI. The length of the CDR3 is 13 residues. Deletions cut 3 bases from V and 4 bases from J, with 10 bases between. The CDR3 nucleotides are TGTGCCAGCAGTGACCAGCGGATTTACGAGCAGTACTTC. This encodes CASSDQRIYEQYF.

V gene TRBV13 combines with J gene TRBJ1-1; 8 nucleotides agree with TRBD1. Looked up from germline, CDR1 is PRHDT and CDR2 is FYEKMQ (reference sequence). There are 15 residues in the CDR3. Germline trimming cut 4 bases from V and 5 bases from J; bases unmatched to any gene: 9. The CDR3 loop reads CASSSPSQGATEAFF. The DNA of the CDR3 is TGTGCCAGCAGCTCCCCCTCCCAGGGGGCGACTGAAGCTTTCTTT.